The 27 T cell receptor beta chains reported below all come from one sample, sequenced in a study of cytomegalovirus exposure and HLA in healthy donors. It was with 60 Vbeta and 13 Jbeta primers that the PCR ran. Produced via immunoSEQ multiplex PCR; TCRdb's table is partial and in-frame only. This sample has 60,000 to 75,000 clones, with approximately 78% found just once. Sequences were obtained from PBMCs. Receptors were obtained from a man aged 18 to 35 in good health and CMV-seropositive.

This chain links TRBV6-5 with TRBJ2-5; the D gene is possibly TRBD1 (6 bases). V lost 6 bases and J 5 bases, leaving 16 bases between the germline ends. Germline CDR1 is MNHEY and CDR2 is SVGAGI. The CDR3 sequence is 14 residues long. CDR3 sequence: CASSRDRLYETQYF. DNA for the CDR3: TGTGCCAGCAGCCGAGACAGGTTGTACGAGACCCAGTACTTC.

The chain carries TRBV5-4 and TRBJ1-1; 7 positions agree with TRBD1. Germline V gene lookup returns CDR1 SGHNT and CDR2 YYREEE (reference sequence). This CDR3 region has 14 residues. Trimming removed 4 bases from V and 4 bases from J; junction bases left unmatched: 7. Here the CDR3 reads CASSPAGGVTEAFF. The CDR3 region has the DNA TGTGCCAGCAGCCCGGCAGGGGGAGTCACTGAAGCTTTCTTT.

The V gene is TRBV6-5, the J gene TRBJ2-1; D might be TRBD1 (6 bases). Germline CDR1 reads MNHEY; CDR2 reads SVGAGI. Between the trimmed V and J ends, which lost 2 bases and 3 bases, there was a span of 8 bases. CDR3 length equals 14 residues. This CDR3 reads CASSYKDSYNEQFF. CDR3 in DNA: TGTGCCAGCAGTTACAAGGACAGCTACAATGAGCAGTTCTTC.

The rearrangement uses TRBV5-1 and TRBJ1-1; D ambiguous. The germline V gene has CDR1 SGHRS and CDR2 YFSETQ. The CDR3 extends over 14 amino acids. Trimming took off 6 bases at V and 4 bases at J, with 16 bases between the two ends. The CDR3 reads CASTARVGVTEAFF. The CDR3 region has the DNA TGCGCCAGCACAGCGCGAGTTGGTGTCACTGAAGCTTTCTTT.

The gene calls are TRBV5-6 and TRBJ1-1; 7 positions match TRBD1. Germline trimming cut 3 bases from V and 5 bases from J; bases unmatched to any gene: 7. The germline CDR1 and CDR2 sequences are SGHDT and YYEEEE. This CDR3 has 14 amino acids. The CDR3 spells CASSWDSEGTEAFF. The CDR3 DNA reads as TGTGCCAGCAGCTGGGACAGTGAGGGAACTGAAGCTTTCTTT. Full variable domain (outside the CDR3, taken from reference TRBV5-6 and TRBJ1-1): DAGVTQSPTHLIKTRGQQVTLRCSPKSGHDTVSWYQQALGQGPQFIFQYYEEEERQRGNFPDRFSGHQFPNYSSELNVNALLLGDSALYLCASSWDSEGTEAFFGQGTRLTVV.

The chain recombines TRBV6-5 with TRBJ1-1; D gene unclear. The CDR3 sequence is 13 residues long. CDR1 MNHEY and CDR2 SVGAGI come from the germline V gene. V was shortened by 2 bases and J by 1 base, with 5 bases between the two germline ends. In DNA form, the CDR3 reads TGTGCCAGCAGTTACGCGGAGAACACTGAAGCTTTCTTT. This sequence encodes CASSYAENTEAFF.

This chain links TRBV30 with TRBJ1-1; unclear D gene. Trimming removed 2 bases at V and 0 bases at J, with 4 bases between. This CDR3 is 12 amino acids long. Looked up from germline, CDR1 is GTSNPN and CDR2 is SVGIG (reference sequence). The CDR3 region has the DNA TGTGCCTGGAGTTGGCTGAACACTGAAGCTTTCTTT. This codes for CAWSWLNTEAFF.

This clone was picked up a small number of times. This chain uses TRBV28 with TRBJ1-1; 9 bases are a match to TRBD1. From germline, CDR1 is MDHEN and CDR2 SYDVKM. CDR3 length: 15 residues. With 6 bases clipped from V and 1 base from J, the junction kept 6 bases outside the gene matches. This chain's CDR3 is CASSGQGLGNTEAFF. The CDR3, as DNA: TGTGCCAGCAGCGGACAGGGGTTAGGGAACACTGAAGCTTTCTTT.

This chain connects TRBV7-9 to TRBJ2-2; D is perhaps TRBD2 (6 bases). Trimming took 1 base from V and 5 from J, leaving 11 bases between them. The CDR3 covers 15 residues. Per the germline V gene, CDR1 is SEHNR and CDR2 is FQNEAQ (reference sequence). The CDR3: CASSLDRRDTGELFF. The CDR3 coding sequence is TGTGCCAGCAGCTTAGATAGGAGGGATACCGGGGAGCTGTTTTTT.

A few counts support this clone. This chain joins TRBV29-1 and TRBJ2-7; 11 bases fit TRBD2. The CDR3 runs 13 residues. Unmatched junction bases numbered 4, after V lost 4 bases and J lost 5 bases. Germline V lookup: CDR1 SQVTM, CDR2 ANQGSEA. CDR3 nucleotides: TGCAGCGTTGTTAAGACTAGCGGGAACGAGCAGTACTTC. Translating gives CSVVKTSGNEQYF.

The sample holds a few counts of this clone. The rearrangement uses TRBV6-1 and TRBJ1-5, with 8 bases aligning to TRBD1. The CDR3 extends over 16 amino acids. Germline values: CDR1 MNHNS, CDR2 SASEGT. Losses at the gene ends were 3 bases for V and 6 bases for J; bases not matched to a gene: 10. This CDR3 reads CASSDIGRGLGQPQHF. CDR3 sequence (DNA): TGTGCCAGCAGTGATATAGGCAGGGGGCTTGGTCAGCCCCAGCATTTT.

Points on this clone: The sample contains more than one DNA sequence encoding this CDR3. The chain recombines TRBV19 with TRBJ1-2, with D unclear. The CDR3 consists of 13 residues. Germline V lookup: CDR1 LNHDA, CDR2 SQIVND (reference sequence). V was cut by 4 bases and J by 3 bases, with 9 bases left in between. The CDR3 DNA is TGTGCCAGTAGTACCCAAGGAGACTATGGCTACACCTTC. The encoded protein is CASSTQGDYGYTF.

The table lists this clone with a count of one. The J gene is TRBJ1-1, the V gene TRBV6-5, with D uncertain. Germline V CDR1 and CDR2: MNHEY, SVGAGI. Trimming shortened V by 2 bases and J by 8 bases, and 21 bases separated the two germline ends. This CDR3 has 16 amino acids. CDR3 sequence reads: CASSYRLGAGKLEAFF. The CDR3 DNA is TGTGCCAGCAGTTACCGTTTAGGTGCGGGAAAGTTAGAAGCTTTCTTT.

The V and J genes are TRBV4-1 and TRBJ2-7, with TRBD2 identical over 7 bases. After removal of 4 bases from V and 0 bases from J, the junction contained 9 bases not matched to a gene. Germline V gene lookup returns CDR1 MGHRA and CDR2 YSYEKL. This CDR3 spans 16 amino acids. CDR3 in amino acids: CASSLNREVSSYEQYF. DNA of the CDR3: TGCGCCAGCAGCCTAAACCGGGAGGTTAGCTCCTACGAGCAGTACTTC.

The chain joins TRBV9 to TRBJ2-5, with 9 bases aligning to TRBD2. The CDR3 length is 14 residues. Germline-derived CDR1 and CDR2 are SGDLS and YYNGEE. With 7 bases clipped from V and 5 bases from J, the junction kept 9 bases outside the gene matches. The CDR3 here is CASAPAGGRETQYF. The CDR3 coding sequence is TGTGCCAGCGCCCCGGCGGGGGGGCGGGAGACCCAGTACTTC.

The V call is TRBV6-1, the J call TRBJ1-6; a weak D match, TRBD1 (5 bases). Germline assignment: CDR1 MNHNS and CDR2 SASEGT. The CDR3 is 14 amino acids. The V gene lost 3 bases and the J gene lost 9 bases, with 12 bases spanning the gap. The CDR3 sequence: CASSEVGGSSPLHF. The CDR3 region has the DNA TGTGCCAGCAGTGAGGTCGGGGGGAGTTCACCCCTCCACTTT.

This clone was observed once. The V gene is TRBV5-4, the J gene TRBJ1-1; D may be TRBD1 (5 bases). Between the trimmed V and J ends, which lost 10 bases and 10 bases, there was a span of 29 bases. The CDR3 loop spans 15 amino acids. Germline V gene lookup returns CDR1 SGHNT and CDR2 YYREEE (reference sequence). CDR3 residues: CAFTHPAGRGEGAFF. DNA for the CDR3: TGTGCCTTTACCCATCCCGCAGGGAGGGGAGAAGGAGCTTTCTTT.

This chain joins TRBV20-1 and TRBJ1-1; possible D gene TRBD1, 5 bases. The ends were cut back, 7 bases at V and 9 bases at J, with 9 bases in the middle. This CDR3 has 9 residues. Germline lookup yields CDR1 DFQATT and CDR2 SNEGSKA (reference sequence). The CDR3 region has the DNA TGCAGTGATAAGGACAAAGCTTTCTTT. Amino acid sequence: CSDKDKAFF.

The table lists this clone with a count of one. The chain joins TRBV27 to TRBJ1-6; D not certain. The CDR3 has 13 amino acids. The germline V gene has CDR1 MNHEY and CDR2 SMNVEV (reference sequence). The germline V and J ends were trimmed by 6 bases and 7 bases, with 10 bases remaining between them. The CDR3 region has the DNA TGTGCCAGCAGATACACAAGAAATTCACCCCTCCACTTT. Encoded protein: CASRYTRNSPLHF.

V is TRBV29-1 and J is TRBJ1-1; no reliable D call. The CDR3 loop spans 13 amino acids. Trimming removed 6 bases from V and 1 base from J, with 12 bases in between. CDR1 and CDR2 from the germline V gene are SQVTM and ANQGSEA. The CDR3, as DNA: TGCAGCGTCTCCAGGTCAGAGAACACTGAAGCTTTCTTT. Translation gives CSVSRSENTEAFF.

The genes are TRBV7-8 and TRBJ2-1; maybe TRBD2 (5 bases). V lost 5 bases and J lost 4, with 12 bases in between. The CDR3 contains 14 residues. Germline-derived CDR1 and CDR2 are SGHVS and FQNEAQ. The CDR3 region is CASSLDGGYNEQFF. The CDR3, as DNA: TGTGCCAGCAGCCTGGACGGAGGTTACAATGAGCAGTTCTTC.

This clone has more than one count but fewer than ten. The J gene is TRBJ1-1, the V gene TRBV10-1; TRBD1 agrees at 8 bases. The V segment lost 2 bases and the J segment 8 bases; nucleotides outside the gene matches: 10. This CDR3 comprises 15 residues. The germline gives CDR1 WNHNN, CDR2 SYGVQD (reference sequence). The CDR3 DNA follows: TGCGCCAGCAGTGAGGGACAGGGTAAGCCCGAGGAAGCTTTCTTT. This translates into CASSEGQGKPEEAFF.

This clone is a singleton in its sample. V gene TRBV7-2 combines with J gene TRBJ1-5; D may be TRBD1 (5 bases). The CDR3 has 15 residues. Trimming took off 2 bases at V and 0 bases at J, with 8 bases between the two ends. CDR1 and CDR2 (germline): SGHTA, FQGNSA. DNA for the CDR3: TGTGCCAGCAGCTTAACCCAGGGTAGCAATCAGCCCCAGCATTTT. It codes for CASSLTQGSNQPQHF.

The V call is TRBV30, the J call TRBJ1-5; unclear D gene. The CDR3 spans 13 residues. The germline V and J ends were trimmed by 5 bases and 1 base, with 9 bases remaining between them. Germline V gene sequence: CDR1 GTSNPN, CDR2 SVGIG (reference sequence). The CDR3 is CAWRGLSNQPQHF. The CDR3 region has the DNA TGTGCCTGGCGGGGTTTGAGCAATCAGCCCCAGCATTTT.

This rearrangement joins TRBV10-3 to TRBJ2-2; TRBD1 might be the D (6 bases). This CDR3 is 14 amino acids long. The germline gives CDR1 ENHRY, CDR2 SYGVKD. The V end was cut by 6 bases, the J end by 4 bases, with 12 bases between. The CDR3 region is CAIRQGTGTGELFF. As DNA, the CDR3 is TGTGCCATCAGACAGGGTACAGGCACCGGGGAGCTGTTTTTT.

The gene calls are TRBV6-4 and TRBJ2-1, with TRBD2 matching 15 bases. The CDR3 spans 15 residues. Germline CDR1 is MRHNA and CDR2 is SNTAGT. Unmatched junction bases numbered 2, after V lost 5 bases and J lost 6 bases. The chain's CDR3 is CASSRTSGRANEQFF. In DNA form, the CDR3 reads TGTGCCAGCAGTCGGACTAGCGGGAGGGCCAATGAGCAGTTCTTC.

The chain employs TRBV6-5 and TRBJ2-1; no clear D. V lost 2 bases to trimming and J lost 13 bases, with 12 bases between them. The CDR3 covers 12 residues. Germline V lookup: CDR1 MNHEY, CDR2 SVGAGI. CDR3 loop: CASSYVGGVQFF. The CDR3 DNA is TGTGCCAGCAGTTACGTCGGCGGAGTTCAGTTCTTC.